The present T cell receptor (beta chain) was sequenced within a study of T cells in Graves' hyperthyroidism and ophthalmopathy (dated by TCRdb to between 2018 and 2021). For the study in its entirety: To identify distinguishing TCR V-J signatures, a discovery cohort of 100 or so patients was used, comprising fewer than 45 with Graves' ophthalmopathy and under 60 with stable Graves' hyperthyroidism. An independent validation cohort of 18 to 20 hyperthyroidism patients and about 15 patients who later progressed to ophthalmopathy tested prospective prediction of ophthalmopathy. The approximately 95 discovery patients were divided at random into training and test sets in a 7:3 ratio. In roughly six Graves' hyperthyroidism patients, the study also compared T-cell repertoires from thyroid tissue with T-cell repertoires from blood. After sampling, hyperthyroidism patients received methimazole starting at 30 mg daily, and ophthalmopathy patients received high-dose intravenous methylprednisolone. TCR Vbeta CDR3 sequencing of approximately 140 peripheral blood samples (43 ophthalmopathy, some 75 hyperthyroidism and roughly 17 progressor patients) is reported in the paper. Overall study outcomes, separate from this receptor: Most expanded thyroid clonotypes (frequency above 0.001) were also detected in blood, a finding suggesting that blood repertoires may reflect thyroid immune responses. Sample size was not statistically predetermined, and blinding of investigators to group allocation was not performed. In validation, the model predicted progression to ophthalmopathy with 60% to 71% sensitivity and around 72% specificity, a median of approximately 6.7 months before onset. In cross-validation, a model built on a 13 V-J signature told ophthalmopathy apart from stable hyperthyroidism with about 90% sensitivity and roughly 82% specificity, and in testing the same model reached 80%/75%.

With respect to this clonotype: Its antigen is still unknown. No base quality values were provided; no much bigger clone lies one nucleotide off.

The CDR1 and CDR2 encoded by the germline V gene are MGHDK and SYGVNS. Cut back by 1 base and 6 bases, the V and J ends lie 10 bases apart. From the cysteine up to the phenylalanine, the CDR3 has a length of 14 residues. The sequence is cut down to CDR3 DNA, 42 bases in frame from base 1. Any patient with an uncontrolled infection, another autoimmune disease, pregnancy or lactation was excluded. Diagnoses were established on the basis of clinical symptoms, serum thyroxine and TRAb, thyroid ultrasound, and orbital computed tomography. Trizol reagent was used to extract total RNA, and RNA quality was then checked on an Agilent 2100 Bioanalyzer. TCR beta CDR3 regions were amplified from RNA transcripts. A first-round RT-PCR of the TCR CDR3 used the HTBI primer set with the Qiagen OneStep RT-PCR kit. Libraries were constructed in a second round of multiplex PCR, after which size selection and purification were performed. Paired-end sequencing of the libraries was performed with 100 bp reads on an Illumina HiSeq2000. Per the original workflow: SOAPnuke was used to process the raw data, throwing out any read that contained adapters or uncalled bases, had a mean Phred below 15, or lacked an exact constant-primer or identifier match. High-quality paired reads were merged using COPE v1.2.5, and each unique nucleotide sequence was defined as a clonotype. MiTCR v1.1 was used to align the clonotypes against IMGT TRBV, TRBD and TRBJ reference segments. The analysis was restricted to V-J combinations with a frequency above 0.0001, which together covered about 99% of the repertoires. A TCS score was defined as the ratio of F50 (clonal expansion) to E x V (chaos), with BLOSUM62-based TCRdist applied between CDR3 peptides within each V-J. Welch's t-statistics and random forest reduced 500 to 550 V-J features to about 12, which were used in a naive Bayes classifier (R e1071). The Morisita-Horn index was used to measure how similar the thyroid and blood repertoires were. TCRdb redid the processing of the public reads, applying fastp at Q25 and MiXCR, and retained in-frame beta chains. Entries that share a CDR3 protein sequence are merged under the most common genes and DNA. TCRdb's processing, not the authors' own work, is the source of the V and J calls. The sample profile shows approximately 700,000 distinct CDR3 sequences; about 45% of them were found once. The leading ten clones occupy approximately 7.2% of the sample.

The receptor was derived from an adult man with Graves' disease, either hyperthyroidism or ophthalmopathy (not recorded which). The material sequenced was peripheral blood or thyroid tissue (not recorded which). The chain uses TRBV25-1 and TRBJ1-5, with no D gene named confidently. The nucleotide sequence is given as TGTGCCAGCAGTGAATCAGGTCTACCTCAGCCCCAGCATTTT. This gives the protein CASSESGLPQPQHF.